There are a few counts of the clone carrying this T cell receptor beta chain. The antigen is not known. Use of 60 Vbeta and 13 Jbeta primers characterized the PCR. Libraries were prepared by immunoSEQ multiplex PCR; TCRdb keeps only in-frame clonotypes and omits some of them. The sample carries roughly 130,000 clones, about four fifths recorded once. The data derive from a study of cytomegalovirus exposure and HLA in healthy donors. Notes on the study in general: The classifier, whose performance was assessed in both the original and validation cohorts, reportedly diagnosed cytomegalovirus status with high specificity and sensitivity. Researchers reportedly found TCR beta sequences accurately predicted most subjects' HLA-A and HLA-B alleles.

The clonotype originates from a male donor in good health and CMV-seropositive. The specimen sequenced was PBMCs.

The CDR3 sequence is CASSLRESEQYF. Here the CDR3 DNA reads TGTGCCAGCAGTTTACGGGAGAGCGAGCAGTACTTC. The chain has TRBV28 and TRBJ2-7; possible D gene TRBD2, 6 bases. The germline CDR1 and CDR2 sequences are MDHEN and SYDVKM. The CDR3 totals 12 residues. V was pared by 2 bases and J by 6 bases, with 8 bases between. The whole variable domain, filled in from reference TRBV28 and TRBJ2-7, reads DVKVTQSSRYLVKRTGEKVFLECVQDMDHENMFWYRQDPGLGLRLIYFSYDVKMKEKGDIPEGYSVSREKKERFSLILESASTNQTSMYLCASSLRESEQYFGPGTRLTVT.